This T cell receptor (beta chain) emerged from a study of T cells in Graves' hyperthyroidism and ophthalmopathy. Trimming left V 6 bases short and J 4 bases short, with 16 bases between. Germline V gene data show CDR1 as ENHRY and CDR2 as SYGVKD. The length of the CDR3 is 15 residues. Study-level results: Ophthalmopathy got predicted by the model a median about six months before its onset.

If no ophthalmopathy progression occurred within 18 months, Graves' hyperthyroidism was stable. From RNA transcripts, TCR beta CDR3 regions were amplified. TCR CDR3 regions were first amplified by RT-PCR with HTBI primers. TCRdb used MiXCR to reprocess the multiplex PCR reads, holding one entry per CDR3 protein. Here the sample spans approximately 640,000 distinct CDR3 sequences, 15% to 20% being singletons. This clonotype came up many times. The antigen remains undetermined. This clonotype was obtained from a woman aged 30 to 39 with Graves' hyperthyroidism. The V and J genes are TRBV10-3 and TRBJ1-3; the D is unclear. The sequencing input was blood. The CDR3 protein is CAISLTPVAGNTIYF. Here the CDR3 DNA reads TGTGCCATCAGCCTGACCCCGGTGGCCGGAAACACCATATATTTT.